This T cell receptor beta chain was identified during a study of identical twins. Each CDR3 protein gets one entry after TCRdb re-called the 5' RACE reads with MiXCR. This sample has roughly 710,000 distinct CDR3 sequences; 5.5% to 6.5% occur once, and the top ten carry 1.5% to 2%. Per germline, CDR1 LNHDA and CDR2 SQIVND (reference sequence). V shed 7 bases and J 9 bases; nucleotides not matched to a gene: 15. This CDR3 is 16 amino acids long. General observations from the study: Beta out-of-frame twin sharing showed a weaker excess.

This clonotype was picked up a small number of times. The antigen is undetermined. Sequencing input: naive T cells sorted from blood. The TCR was taken from a man younger than 30 in good health. The chain employs TRBV19 and TRBJ2-1, with 10 bases fitting TRBD2. CDR3 nucleotides: TGTGCCAGTATGCCAGCGGGAGGGTTAAATATGGGTGAGCAGTTCTTC. Translating it yields CASMPAGGLNMGEQFF.